This record concerns one TCR beta chain sequence. Its antigen is currently unknown. From germline, CDR1 is MNHEY and CDR2 SVGAGI. V lost 6 bases, J lost 2 bases, and 14 bases lay in between. The CDR3 extends over 14 amino acids. The data were taken from a study of cytomegalovirus exposure and HLA in healthy donors. Broader study findings: Based on reports, TCR beta sequences accurately predicted HLA-A and HLA-B alleles for most subjects. Later analysis identified a missense DCLRE1C variant that was linked to TCR beta V- and J-gene trimming.

The study ran its PCR with 60 Vbeta and 13 Jbeta primers. Generated by immunoSEQ multiplex PCR, the TCRdb table keeps only in-frame clones and is missing some. The table has under 200,000 clones, roughly 76% seen once. The TCR was taken from a human donor in good health. The specimen sequenced was PBMCs. The chain joins TRBV6-5 to TRBJ2-7, with D possibly matching TRBD2 (5 bases). The chain's CDR3 is CASRLSASPYEQYF. DNA for the CDR3: TGTGCCAGCAGACTTAGCGCCTCACCCTACGAGCAGTACTTC.